Reported below is one T cell receptor (beta chain). One end of the junction varies from germline; a read error may be responsible. The sample is drawn from a study of metastatic and nonmetastatic thyroid tumors. CDR1 is ENHRY, CDR2 SYGVKD, per germline. The CDR3 covers 15 residues. Patients were all untreated before their thyroid surgery. TCRdb reassembled clones from the PCR reads with MiXCR. Of 30,000 or so clones listed, over 25% were seen once; the top ten hold 6% to 8%. Sequenced material: blood. This sequence joins TRBV10-3 and TRBJ2-1; TRBD2 aligns across 11 bases. The receptor comes from a female donor with papillary thyroid cancer or a benign thyroid nodule (not recorded which). Some clones in this sample may be carry-over from other donors' samples. For the CDR3, the DNA is TGTGCCTTCAGCGATACTAGCGGGAGCCACAATGAACAGTTCTTC. This codes for CAFSDTSGSHNEQFF.